The next 18 T cell receptor beta chains were all read from a single sample in a study of Tregs in tolerant kidney transplant recipients. Profiled with immunoSEQ multiplex PCR; TCRdb holds only in-frame clones, not every one. The table lists around 70,000 clones, over 85% of them singletons. The source material was CD8+ T cells from blood, sampled before the transplant. The receptors derive from a human donor who received a combined kidney and bone marrow transplant.

The V call is TRBV11-3, the J call TRBJ1-2; TRBD1 matches at 7 bases. J lost 8 bases, V lost 5 bases, and 11 bases had no gene match. Germline V gene data show CDR1 as SGHNT and CDR2 as YENEEA. The CDR3 covers 14 residues. For the CDR3, the DNA is TGTGCCAGCAGCAAGAACAGGGGCCGGAGGGGCTACACCTTC. It specifies CASSKNRGRRGYTF.

The CDR3 spells CASSQRGQGAVHGYTF. CDR3 DNA sequence: TGCGCCAGCAGCCAAAGGGGACAGGGGGCTGTGCATGGCTACACCTTC. The J gene is TRBJ1-2, the V gene TRBV4-1; TRBD1 aligns across 12 bases. The CDR3 is made up of 16 amino acids. J was trimmed by 6 bases and V by 2 bases; bases with no gene match: 7. Germline assignment: CDR1 MGHRA and CDR2 YSYEKL.

V and J are TRBV30 and TRBJ2-2, with TRBD2 identical over 10 bases. CDR1 is GTSNPN and CDR2 is SVGIG in the germline V gene (reference sequence). The CDR3 loop spans 19 amino acids. V was clipped by 2 bases and J by 0 bases; unmatched bases: 12. The CDR3 here is CAWSSPLAGDIANTGELFF. The DNA for the CDR3 is TGTGCCTGGAGTTCTCCTCTAGCGGGGGACATCGCGAACACCGGGGAGCTGTTTTTT.

V gene TRBV7-9 combines with J gene TRBJ2-1; perhaps TRBD1 as D (5 bases). Trimming removed 5 bases at V and 5 bases at J, with 16 bases between. The CDR3 has 15 amino acids. The germline V gene has CDR1 SEHNR and CDR2 FQNEAQ (reference sequence). CDR3 loop: CASSHKNRSHNEQFF. The CDR3, as DNA: TGTGCCAGCAGCCACAAAAACAGGAGCCACAATGAGCAGTTCTTC. The whole variable domain, filled in from reference TRBV7-9 and TRBJ2-1, reads DTGVSQNPRHKITKRGQNVTFRCDPISEHNRLYWYRQTLGQGPEFLTYFQNEAQLEKSRLLSDRFSAERPKGSFSTLEIQRTEQGDSAMYLCASSHKNRSHNEQFFGPGTRLTVL.

V usage is TRBV27 and J usage is TRBJ1-6, with D possibly matching TRBD1 (5 bases). V was pared by 3 bases and J by 2 bases, with 8 bases between. The CDR3 consists of 15 residues. Germline V gene sequence: CDR1 MNHEY, CDR2 SMNVEV (reference sequence). Here the CDR3 DNA reads TGTGCCAGCAGTTTCGCGGGACCCTATAATTCACCCCTCCACTTT. Translation: CASSFAGPYNSPLHF.

The CDR3 protein is CASSWGGLESTDTQYF. The CDR3 DNA reads as TGCGCCAGCAGCTGGGGTGGACTAGAAAGCACAGATACGCAGTATTTT. J is TRBJ2-3 and V is TRBV5-1, with 7 bases lining up with TRBD2. Germline CDR1 and CDR2: SGHRS and YFSETQ. The length of the CDR3 is 16 residues. The junction had 7 bases not matched to a gene; V was cut back by 3 bases and J by 0 bases.

The chain couples TRBV4-1 to TRBJ2-7; TRBD2 matches 10 bases. Germline-derived CDR1 and CDR2 are MGHRA and YSYEKL. The CDR3 has 14 amino acids. Trimming took 4 bases from V and 4 from J; bases not matched to a gene: 4. The CDR3 nucleotides are TGCGCCAGCAGCCCGGGACTAGCGACTTACGAGCAGTACTTC. It translates to CASSPGLATYEQYF.

V gene TRBV27 combines with J gene TRBJ2-6; D unresolved. Germline-derived CDR1 and CDR2 are MNHEY and SMNVEV (reference sequence). The CDR3 is made up of 12 amino acids. V was clipped by 4 bases and J by 4 bases, with 2 bases between them. This CDR3 reads CASSSGANVLTF. In nucleotides, the CDR3 is TGTGCCAGCAGTTCGGGGGCCAACGTCCTGACTTTC.

The rearrangement uses TRBV2 and TRBJ1-1; the match to TRBD1 covers 8 bases. V lost 6 bases, J lost 5 bases, and 8 bases stayed unmatched. CDR1 and CDR2 (germline): SNHLY, FYNNEI. This CDR3 region has 14 residues. CDR3 protein: CASRETGAGTEAFF. CDR3 in DNA: TGTGCCAGCAGGGAGACAGGGGCGGGAACTGAAGCTTTCTTT.

The chain joins TRBV11-1 to TRBJ1-1, with 10 bases lining up with TRBD1. CDR3 length equals 16 residues. V lost 2 bases, J lost 5 bases, and 8 bases stayed unmatched. Per germline, CDR1 SGHAT and CDR2 FQDESV (reference sequence). CDR3 loop: CASSLTPGQGWTEAFF. DNA for the CDR3: TGTGCCAGCAGCTTAACACCGGGACAGGGGTGGACTGAAGCTTTCTTT.

The chain uses TRBV9 and TRBJ2-2; 12 nucleotides match TRBD2. V gave up 4 bases and J gave up 7 bases; unmatched junction bases: 17. Germline lookup yields CDR1 SGDLS and CDR2 YYNGEE. The CDR3 has 19 residues. Here the CDR3 reads CASSHSPRTSGTWGGELFF. In DNA form, the CDR3 reads TGTGCCAGCAGCCACTCTCCCCGGACTAGCGGGACATGGGGCGGGGAGCTGTTTTTT.

CDR3 protein: CASSLVLGSTEAFF. CDR3 DNA sequence: TGTGCCAGCAGCTTAGTTTTAGGGAGCACTGAAGCTTTCTTT. V is TRBV7-6 and J is TRBJ1-1, with D hard to call. The germline CDR1 and CDR2 sequences are SGHVS and FNYEAQ. V was shortened by 1 base and J by 4 bases, with 10 bases between the two germline ends. The CDR3 loop spans 14 amino acids.

Points on this clone: The sample has other DNA sequences that encode this CDR3 too. The chain recombines TRBV27 with TRBJ2-1, with D unclear. V gave up 6 bases and J gave up 0 bases, with 9 bases separating them. Germline V gene sequence: CDR1 MNHEY, CDR2 SMNVEV (reference sequence). There are 14 residues in the CDR3. The CDR3, as DNA: TGTGCCAGCAGCCTGAGAAGCTCCTACAATGAGCAGTTCTTC. It codes for CASSLRSSYNEQFF.

This chain joins TRBV19 and TRBJ1-2; D gene uncertain. CDR1 and CDR2 (germline): LNHDA, SQIVND (reference sequence). The CDR3 sequence is 11 residues long. The V end was cut by 5 bases, the J end by 14 bases, with 15 bases between. Written as DNA, the CDR3 is TGTGCCAGTAGTTCAGGCCTTAAAGAAACCTTC. It yields the protein CASSSGLKETF.

This clone was recorded only once. The chain employs TRBV28 and TRBJ2-3; 9 bases map to TRBD1. This CDR3 is 16 amino acids long. Germline V lookup: CDR1 MDHEN, CDR2 SYDVKM. The V gene end was trimmed by 3 bases and the J gene end by 0 bases; junction bases not matched to a gene: 4. CDR3 bases: TGTGCCAGCAGTTTGCATGGGACAGGGAGCACAGATACGCAGTATTTT. Translated, it gives CASSLHGTGSTDTQYF. The full variable domain, with the rest looked up from reference TRBV28 and TRBJ2-3, is DVKVTQSSRYLVKRTGEKVFLECVQDMDHENMFWYRQDPGLGLRLIYFSYDVKMKEKGDIPEGYSVSREKKERFSLILESASTNQTSMYLCASSLHGTGSTDTQYFGPGTRLTVL.

The CDR3 DNA follows: TGCGCCAGCAGCGGAGGCCCTAAAGGGTTTATGAACACTGAAGCTTTCTTT. This encodes CASSGGPKGFMNTEAFF. This sequence joins TRBV4-1 and TRBJ1-1; D unresolved. Germline loops: CDR1 MGHRA, CDR2 YSYEKL. This CDR3 spans 17 amino acids. Trimming removed 5 bases at V and 0 bases at J, with 19 bases between.

The V and J genes are TRBV13 and TRBJ2-5; weak D call: TRBD1 (5 bases). Trimming removed 4 bases from V and 2 bases from J, with 11 bases in between. CDR1 PRHDT and CDR2 FYEKMQ come from the germline V gene (reference sequence). The CDR3 has 14 residues. The CDR3 is CASSSRQIQETQYF. The CDR3 nucleotides are TGTGCCAGCAGCTCCAGACAGATACAAGAGACCCAGTACTTC. The complete variable domain, with remaining parts taken from reference TRBV13 and TRBJ2-5, reads AAGVIQSPRHLIKEKRETATLKCYPIPRHDTVYWYQQGPGQDPQFLISFYEKMQSDKGSIPDRFSAQQFSDYHSELNMSSLELGDSALYFCASSSRQIQETQYFGPGTRLLVL.

This chain links TRBV5-1 with TRBJ1-2; possible D gene TRBD1, 6 bases. Germline lookup yields CDR1 SGHRS and CDR2 YFSETQ. The germline V and J ends were trimmed by 1 base and 6 bases, with 7 bases remaining between them. The CDR3 covers 12 residues. In DNA form, the CDR3 reads TGCGCCAGCAGCTTGCCAGGGGATGGCTACACCTTC. Protein sequence: CASSLPGDGYTF. Drawing the rest from reference TRBV5-1 and TRBJ1-2, the complete variable domain is KAGVTQTPRYLIKTRGQQVTLSCSPISGHRSVSWYQQTPGQGLQFLFEYFSETQRNKGNFPGRFSGRQFSNSRSEMNVSTLELGDSALYLCASSLPGDGYTFGSGTRLTVV.